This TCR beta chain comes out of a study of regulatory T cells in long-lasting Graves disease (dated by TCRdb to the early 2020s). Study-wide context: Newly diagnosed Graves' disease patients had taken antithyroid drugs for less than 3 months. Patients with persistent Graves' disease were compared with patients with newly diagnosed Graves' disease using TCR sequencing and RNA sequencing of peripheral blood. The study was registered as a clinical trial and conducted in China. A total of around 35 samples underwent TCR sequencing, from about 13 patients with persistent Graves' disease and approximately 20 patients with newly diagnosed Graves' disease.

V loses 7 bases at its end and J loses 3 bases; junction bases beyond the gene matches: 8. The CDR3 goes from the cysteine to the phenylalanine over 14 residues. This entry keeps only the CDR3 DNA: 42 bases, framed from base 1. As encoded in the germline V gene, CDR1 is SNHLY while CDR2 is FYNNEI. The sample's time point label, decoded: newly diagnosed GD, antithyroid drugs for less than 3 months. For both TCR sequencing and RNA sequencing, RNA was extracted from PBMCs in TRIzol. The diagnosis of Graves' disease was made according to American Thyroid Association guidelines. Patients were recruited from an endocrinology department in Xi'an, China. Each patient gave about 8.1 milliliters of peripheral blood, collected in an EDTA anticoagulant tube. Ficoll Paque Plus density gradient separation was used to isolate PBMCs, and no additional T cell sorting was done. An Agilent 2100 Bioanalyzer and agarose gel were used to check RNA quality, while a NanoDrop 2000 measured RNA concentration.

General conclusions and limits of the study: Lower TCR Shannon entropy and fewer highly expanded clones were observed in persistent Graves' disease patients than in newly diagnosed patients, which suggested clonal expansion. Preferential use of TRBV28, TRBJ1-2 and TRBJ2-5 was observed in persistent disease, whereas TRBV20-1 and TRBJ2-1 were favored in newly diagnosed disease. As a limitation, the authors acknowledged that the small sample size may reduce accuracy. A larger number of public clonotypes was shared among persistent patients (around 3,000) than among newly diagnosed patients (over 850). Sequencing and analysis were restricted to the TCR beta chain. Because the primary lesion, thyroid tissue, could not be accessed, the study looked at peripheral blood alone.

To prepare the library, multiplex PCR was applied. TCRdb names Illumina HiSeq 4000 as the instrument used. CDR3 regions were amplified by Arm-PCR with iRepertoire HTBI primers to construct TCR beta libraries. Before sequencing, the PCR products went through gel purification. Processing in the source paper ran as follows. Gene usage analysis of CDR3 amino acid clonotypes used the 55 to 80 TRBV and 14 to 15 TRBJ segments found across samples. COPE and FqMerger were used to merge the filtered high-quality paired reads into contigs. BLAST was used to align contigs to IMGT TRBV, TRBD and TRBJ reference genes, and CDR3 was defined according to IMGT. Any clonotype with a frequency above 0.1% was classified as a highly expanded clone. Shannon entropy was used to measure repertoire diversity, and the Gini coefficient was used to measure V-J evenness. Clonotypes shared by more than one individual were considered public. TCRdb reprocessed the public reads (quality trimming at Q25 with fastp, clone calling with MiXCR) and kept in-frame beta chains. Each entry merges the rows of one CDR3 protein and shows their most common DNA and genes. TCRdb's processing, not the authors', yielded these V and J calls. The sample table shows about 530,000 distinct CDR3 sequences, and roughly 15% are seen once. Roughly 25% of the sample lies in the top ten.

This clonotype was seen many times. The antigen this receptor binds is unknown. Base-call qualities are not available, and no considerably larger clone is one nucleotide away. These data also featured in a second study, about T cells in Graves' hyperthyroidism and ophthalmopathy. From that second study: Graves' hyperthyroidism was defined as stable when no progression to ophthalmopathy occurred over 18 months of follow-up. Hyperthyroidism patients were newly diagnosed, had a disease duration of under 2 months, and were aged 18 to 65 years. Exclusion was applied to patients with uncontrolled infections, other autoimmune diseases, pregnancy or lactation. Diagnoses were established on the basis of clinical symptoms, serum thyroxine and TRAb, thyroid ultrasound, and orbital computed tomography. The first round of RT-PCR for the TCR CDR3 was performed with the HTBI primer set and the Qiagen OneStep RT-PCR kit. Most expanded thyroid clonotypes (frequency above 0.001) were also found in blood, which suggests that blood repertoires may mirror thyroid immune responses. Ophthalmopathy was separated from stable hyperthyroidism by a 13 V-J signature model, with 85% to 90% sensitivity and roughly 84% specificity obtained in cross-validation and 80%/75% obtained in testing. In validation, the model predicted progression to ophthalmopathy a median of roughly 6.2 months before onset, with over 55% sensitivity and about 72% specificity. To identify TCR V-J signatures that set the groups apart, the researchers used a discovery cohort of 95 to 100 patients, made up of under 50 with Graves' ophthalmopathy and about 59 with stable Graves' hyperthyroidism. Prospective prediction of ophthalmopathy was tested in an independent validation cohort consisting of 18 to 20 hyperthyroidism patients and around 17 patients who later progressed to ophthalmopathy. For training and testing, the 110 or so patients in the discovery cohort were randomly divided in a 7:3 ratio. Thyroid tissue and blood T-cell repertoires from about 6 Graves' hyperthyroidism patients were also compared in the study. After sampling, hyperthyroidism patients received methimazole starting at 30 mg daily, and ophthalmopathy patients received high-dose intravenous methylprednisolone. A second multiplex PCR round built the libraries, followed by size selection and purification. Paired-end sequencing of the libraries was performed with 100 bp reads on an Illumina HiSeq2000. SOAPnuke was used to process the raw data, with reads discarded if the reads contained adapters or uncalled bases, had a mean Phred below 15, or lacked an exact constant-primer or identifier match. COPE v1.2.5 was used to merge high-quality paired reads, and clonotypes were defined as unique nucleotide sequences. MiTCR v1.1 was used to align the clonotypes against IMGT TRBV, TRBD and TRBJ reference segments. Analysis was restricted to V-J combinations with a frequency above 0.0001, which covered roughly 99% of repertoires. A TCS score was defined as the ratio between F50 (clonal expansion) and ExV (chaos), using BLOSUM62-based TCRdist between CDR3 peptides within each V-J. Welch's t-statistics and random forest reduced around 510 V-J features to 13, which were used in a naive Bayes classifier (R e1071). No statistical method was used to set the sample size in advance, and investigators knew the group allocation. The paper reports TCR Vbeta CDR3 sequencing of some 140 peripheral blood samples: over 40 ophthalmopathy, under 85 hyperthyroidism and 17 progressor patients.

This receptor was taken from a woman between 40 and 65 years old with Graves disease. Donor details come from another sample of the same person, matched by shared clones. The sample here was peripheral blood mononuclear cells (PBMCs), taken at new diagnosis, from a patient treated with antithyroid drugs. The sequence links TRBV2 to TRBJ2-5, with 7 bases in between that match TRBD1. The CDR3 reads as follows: CASNRDRTKETQYF. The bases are TGTGCCAGCAACCGGGACAGAACTAAAGAGACCCAGTACTTC.